This TCR beta chain comes out of a study of cytotoxic CD8 clonotypes in ibrutinib-treated CLL listed by TCRdb under 2021. At the level of the whole study: The cohort was composed of approximately 11 relapsed/refractory and roughly 14 treatment-naive patients; IGHV unmutated status was identified in some 17 patients. Partial responses were observed in about 25 patients and complete responses in 2; after a median follow-up of about 69 months, remission was maintained in 15 or so patients and progression was observed in roughly 12. Response samples were taken after a median of 12 months on treatment, ranging from about 6 to 40 months. On average, each sample yielded 255,043 productive templates and tens of thousands of productive rearrangements. Longitudinal samples were obtainable from about 30% of the roughly 90 participants in the trial. Cryopreserved peripheral blood mononuclear cells were obtained prior to treatment, at the time of response, and at either disease progression or sustained remission. Patients were still on ibrutinib when every remission and progressive disease sample was collected. On the study overall, not on this receptor specifically: At baseline, clonality was higher than in age-matched healthy donors and showed a strong correlation with circulating CD8+ T-cell counts. At ibrutinib response clonality went up, during sustained remission it held steady, and at progression it dropped back toward baseline. Public clonotypes were rare and either shrank or stayed stable during treatment, and the rise in clonality at ibrutinib response reflected expansion of private clonotypes. Sampling times were not matched between patients in sustained remission and patients whose disease was progressing, and lymph node repertoires were not examined.

To note about this clone: What antigen it recognizes has not been identified. Base qualities are not recorded, but no much larger clone differs from it by a single base.

On a MiSeq, deep resolution sequencing aimed for a depth between 1 in 1 million and 1 in 200,000 T cells, with each clonotype covered 10x on average. TCR beta libraries were generated with the immunoSEQ hsTCRB Kit. Concerning the study's data processing: The data were analyzed with ImmunoSEQ Analyzer and ImmunoSEQ Data Assistant, and V, D and J gene assignments followed IMGT definitions. Clonality, with values ranging from 0 to 1, was calculated as one minus the normalized Shannon entropy of productive rearrangement frequencies. Only overrepresented clonotypes making up at least 0.05% of each patient's repertoire were included in the public clonotype analysis. Roughly 12 age-matched healthy donor repertoires from immuneACCESS were used as controls for clonality. Not all clones reach the TCRdb copy of this immuneACCESS table, which keeps in-frame sequences only. Checked studies attribute under half of the gap to unresolved V genes and leave the rest unexplained. V, J and clone size are taken as reported in that table, and D and trimming were inferred from the DNA itself. Within this sample are about 130,000 clones, with around three quarters of them counted one time only. The ten largest account for 9.5% to 15% of the sample.

The time point label here, explained by the study, means: about a year on ibrutinib. For TCR beta library preparation, around 1.9 micrograms of genomic DNA were extracted from the cryopreserved PBMCs. Longitudinal blood samples from CLL patients receiving ibrutinib monotherapy were subjected to high-throughput TCR beta sequencing. The patients took part in an open-label, single-center phase 2 trial of ibrutinib monotherapy. The sequenced sample was PBMCs, obtained after 12 months of ibrutinib treatment. The sequence was collected from a human donor with chronic lymphocytic leukemia.

The DNA sequence is TGTGCCAGCAGCTTAAGCAGACATGAAGCTTTCTTT. It specifies CASSLSRHEAFF. Rearrangement joined TRBV7-9 to TRBJ1-1; no confident D gene assignment can be made. The germline V gene (reference sequence) specifies SEHNR as CDR1 and FQNEAQ as CDR2. The CDR3 measures 12 amino acids from cysteine to phenylalanine. The entry retains the CDR3 DNA only, 36 bases that are in frame from base 1. V is shortened by 2 bases, J by 7 bases, and the region joining them spans 8 bases.